The clone carrying this T cell receptor beta chain has more than one count but fewer than ten. Its antigen is unknown. Reverse transcription of extracted RNA yielded cDNA, which provided the sequencing template. Some clones are missing from TCRdb's copy, which holds only in-frame ones; the method was immunoSEQ multiplex PCR. The sample lists roughly 190,000 clones, roughly three fifths occurring once. These data belong to a study of CD8+ T cells in alopecia areata. Whole-study results and caveats: Throughout tofacitinib, many expanded lesional clones continued to persist in scalp and blood.

The treatment: oral pan-JAK inhibitor, 5-10 mg twice daily. The clonotype was recovered from a human donor with alopecia areata. The sequencing used CD4+ T cells sorted from blood, collected at week 4, from a patient treated with tofacitinib.

The DNA of the CDR3 is TGTGCCAGCAATGGACAGTACTCTAGCACAGATACGCAGTATTTT. Amino acid sequence: CASNGQYSSTDTQYF. The chain recombines TRBV2 with TRBJ2-3; D possibly corresponds to TRBD1 (6 bases). CDR1 and CDR2 from the germline V gene are SNHLY and FYNNEI. The length of the CDR3 is 15 residues. The germline V and J ends were trimmed by 7 bases and 0 bases, with 14 bases remaining between them.